The TCR beta chain described here comes from a study of T-cell memory formation after mild COVID-19. This clonotype was observed at least ten times. What it binds is unknown. Points from the study as a whole: Later expanders leaned CD4+, whereas clones that contracted between day 15 and 85 were balanced CD4/CD8. Researchers found some responding clones in pre-infection memory, a sign that cross-reactive memory joined.

MiXCR, applied by TCRdb to the 5' RACE reads, yields one record per CDR3 protein. This sample yields more than 400,000 distinct CDR3 sequences, of which roughly 20% are seen a single time; around 12% belongs to the top ten. The clonotype originates from an adult woman who had mild COVID-19 (a few samples of this study predate the infection). Cell type and time point are not known. The sequencing sample was made of PBMCs or a T cell subset sorted from them (not recorded which).

CDR3 in DNA: TGTGCCAGCAGTTCTTCCGGGACAGGGGCGCAACCCCAGCATTTT. Encoded protein: CASSSSGTGAQPQHF. The chain combines TRBV6-2 or TRBV6-3 with TRBJ1-5, with TRBD1 matching over 10 bases. J gave up 10 bases and V 4 bases, and 10 bases lay outside the gene matches. This CDR3 has 15 residues. Germline V CDR1 and CDR2: MNHEY, SVGEGT.